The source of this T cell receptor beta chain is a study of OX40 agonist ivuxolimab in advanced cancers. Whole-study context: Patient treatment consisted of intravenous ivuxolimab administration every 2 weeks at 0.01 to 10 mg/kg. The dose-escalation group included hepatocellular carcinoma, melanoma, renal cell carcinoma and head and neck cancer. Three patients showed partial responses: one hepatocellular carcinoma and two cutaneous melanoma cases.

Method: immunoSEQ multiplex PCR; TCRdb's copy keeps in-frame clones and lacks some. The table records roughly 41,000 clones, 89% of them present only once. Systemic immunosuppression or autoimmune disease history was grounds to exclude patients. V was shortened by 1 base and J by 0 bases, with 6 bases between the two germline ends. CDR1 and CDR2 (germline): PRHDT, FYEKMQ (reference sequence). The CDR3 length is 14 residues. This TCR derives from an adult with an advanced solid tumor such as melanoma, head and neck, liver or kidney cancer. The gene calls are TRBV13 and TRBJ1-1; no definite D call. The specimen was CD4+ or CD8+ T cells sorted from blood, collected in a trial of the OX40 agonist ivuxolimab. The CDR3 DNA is TGTGCCAGCAGCTTAGCCCCGATGAACACTGAAGCTTTCTTT. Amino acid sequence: CASSLAPMNTEAFF.